This paragraph covers one TCR beta chain sequence. Its antigen is unknown. The sample is drawn from a study of blood T cells in healthy people across ages. Findings and caveats of the study: As age increased, TCR beta diversity per million T cells fell in a roughly linear fashion.

Sample-barcoded 5' priming and a J-beta primer mix drove a second PCR of 7 to 11 cycles. Every cDNA molecule bore a tag from a template-switch adaptor containing 12 random nucleotides. TCRdb re-called the 5' RACE reads through MiXCR, storing one row per CDR3 protein. This sample has around 1,000,000 distinct CDR3 sequences, with around two fifths found just once. The draw of peripheral blood yielded about 9.4 milliliters from each donor. The CDR3 length is 17 residues. The V segment lost 3 bases and the J segment 0 bases; nucleotides outside the gene matches: 5. CDR1 is SGDLS and CDR2 is YYNGEE in the germline V gene.

The sequenced sample consisted of blood. V and J are TRBV9 and TRBJ2-6; TRBD1 matches 8 bases. The source of this sequence is a man younger than 35 in good health. The CDR3 here is CASSEDRVGSGANVLTF. The CDR3 DNA reads TGTGCCAGCAGCGAGGACAGGGTGGGCTCTGGGGCCAACGTCCTGACTTTC.